The 23 T cell receptor beta chains listed next were all sequenced from one sample in a study of blood T cell repertoires in COVID-19. Method: immunoSEQ multiplex PCR; TCRdb's copy keeps in-frame clones and lacks some. Altogether about 320,000 clones are present, roughly 89% being singletons, with the ten largest covering around 10%. Sequencing was carried out using peripheral blood. Receptor source: a woman aged 30 to 39 with COVID-19, enrolled during active disease.

The rearrangement links TRBV10-3 to TRBJ1-4; 11 bases are shared with TRBD1. The germline V gene has CDR1 ENHRY and CDR2 SYGVKD. CDR3 length: 14 residues. The V segment lost 5 bases and the J segment 6 bases; nucleotides outside the gene matches: 2. The CDR3 DNA is TGTGCCATCAGTAGGGACAGGGGGGATGAAAAACTGTTTTTT. It is translated as CAISRDRGDEKLFF.

The genes are TRBV6-6 and TRBJ1-5, with a tentative D call TRBD1 (6 bases). The CDR3 sequence is 12 residues long. Germline CDR1 is MNHNY and CDR2 is SVGAGI (reference sequence). Trimming cost V 4 bases and J 11 bases, with 12 bases left between them. This CDR3 reads CASSLDTGSQHF. The DNA of the CDR3 is TGTGCCAGCAGTTTGGATACAGGGTCCCAGCATTTT.

The chain joins TRBV10-2 to TRBJ1-2, with 7 bases lining up with TRBD1. The V segment lost 7 bases and the J segment 2 bases; nucleotides outside the gene matches: 16. This CDR3 is 17 amino acids long. Germline-derived CDR1 and CDR2 are WSHSY and SAAADI. The CDR3 loop is CASMLEGASDSNYGYTF. The CDR3 nucleotides read TGCGCCAGCATGTTGGAGGGGGCCTCAGACTCCAACTATGGCTACACCTTC.

This sequence joins TRBV11-2 and TRBJ2-5; 8 bases are shared with TRBD2. There are 16 residues in the CDR3. Germline V gene sequence: CDR1 SGHAT, CDR2 FQNNGV. With V trimmed by 1 base and J by 7 bases, 11 bases remained unmatched. The CDR3 is CASSLVIGGAQVTQYF. CDR3 DNA: TGTGCCAGCAGCTTAGTTATCGGGGGGGCCCAGGTGACCCAGTACTTC.

This clone has only one observation. In DNA, the CDR3 is TGTGCCAGCAGTCCTCGCTTGGAGATTCTAGCCTACAATGAGCAGTTCTTC. As protein: CASSPRLEILAYNEQFF. The J gene is TRBJ2-1, the V gene TRBV7-9; D is uncertain. V lost 6 bases and J lost 2, with 20 bases in between. Per the germline V gene, CDR1 is SEHNR and CDR2 is FQNEAQ (reference sequence). The CDR3 is 17 residues long. The entire variable domain, with the rest obtained from reference TRBV7-9 and TRBJ2-1, is as follows: DTGVSQNPRHKITKRGQNVTFRCDPISEHNRLYWYRQTLGQGPEFLTYFQNEAQLEKSRLLSDRFSAERPKGSFSTLEIQRTEQGDSAMYLCASSPRLEILAYNEQFFGPGTRLTVL.

The J gene is TRBJ2-1, the V gene TRBV9; tentative D call: TRBD2 (7 bases). CDR3 length: 15 residues. Trimming took 3 bases from V and 2 from J, leaving 12 bases between them. CDR1 is SGDLS, CDR2 YYNGEE, per germline. The CDR3 is CASSAGGNTYNEQFF. The DNA of the CDR3 is TGTGCCAGCAGCGCGGGGGGCAACACCTACAATGAGCAGTTCTTC.

The chain carries TRBV27 and TRBJ2-6, with D possibly being TRBD1 (5 bases). The V end lost 7 bases, the J end lost 0 bases, and 19 bases lay between the germline ends. Germline V gene sequence: CDR1 MNHEY, CDR2 SMNVEV (reference sequence). CDR3 length: 18 residues. DNA of the CDR3: TGTGCCAGCATCCCCCCCCAGGGTCCATCCTCTGGGGCCAACGTCCTGACTTTC. It codes for CASIPPQGPSSGANVLTF.

The chain carries TRBV7-8 and TRBJ2-4; D possibly corresponds to TRBD1 (5 bases). Trimming removed 5 bases from V and 1 base from J, with 12 bases in between. This CDR3 region has 15 residues. Germline values: CDR1 SGHVS, CDR2 FQNEAQ. This chain's CDR3 is CASSRNPGAKNIQYF. In DNA form, the CDR3 reads TGTGCCAGCAGCCGCAACCCAGGGGCCAAAAACATTCAGTACTTC.

The V gene is TRBV7-6, the J gene TRBJ2-5, with TRBD2 matching 8 bases. The CDR3 contains 16 residues. Germline V gene lookup returns CDR1 SGHVS and CDR2 FNYEAQ. The V and J ends lost 1 base and 3 bases, in that order; junction bases with no gene match: 7. CDR3 loop: CASSLGLAGFEETQYF. CDR3 sequence (DNA): TGTGCCAGCAGCTTAGGGTTAGCGGGGTTCGAAGAGACCCAGTACTTC.

Only a few counts were recorded for this clone. The J gene is TRBJ2-7, the V gene TRBV27, with 8 nucleotides matching TRBD1. The CDR3 spans 14 residues. Losses at the gene ends were 4 bases for V and 3 bases for J; bases not matched to a gene: 5. The germline V gene encodes CDR1 MNHEY and CDR2 SMNVEV (reference sequence). CDR3 sequence reads: CASSWTGNGYEQYF. DNA for the CDR3: TGTGCCAGCAGTTGGACAGGGAACGGCTACGAGCAGTACTTC.

This clone was seen just once. This chain connects TRBV7-9 to TRBJ2-1, with TRBD1 matching over 9 bases. This CDR3 spans 17 amino acids. The germline gives CDR1 SEHNR, CDR2 FQNEAQ (reference sequence). With 5 bases clipped from V and 1 base from J, the junction kept 9 bases outside the gene matches. CDR3 nucleotide sequence: TGTGCCAGCAGCCGGCGAACAGGGGGCATGTCCTACAATGAGCAGTTCTTC. Its translation is CASSRRTGGMSYNEQFF.

V gene TRBV2 combines with J gene TRBJ2-1, with unresolved D. This CDR3 contains 16 residues. Germline CDR1 reads SNHLY; CDR2 reads FYNNEI. With 6 bases removed from V and 2 bases from J, the gap between germline ends came to 17 bases. The CDR3: CASRSLPLGTYNEQFF. CDR3 in DNA: TGTGCCAGCAGGAGTTTACCCTTGGGCACCTACAATGAGCAGTTCTTC.

J is TRBJ1-6 and V is TRBV9; 7 bases are a match to TRBD1. V lost 3 bases, J lost 7 bases, and 7 bases stayed unmatched. The CDR3 runs 15 residues. Germline CDR1 SGDLS, CDR2 YYNGEE. This chain's CDR3 is CASSGSDRTNSPLHF. CDR3 in DNA: TGTGCCAGCAGCGGATCGGACAGGACCAATTCACCCCTCCACTTT.

This sequence joins TRBV21-1 and TRBJ2-3; TRBD2, the D gene given by the table, was not confirmed from the DNA. TRBV21-1 is a pseudogene. There are 16 residues in the CDR3. CDR3 nucleotides: TGTGCCAGCAGCAAAAGCGGGGGGGCTACGGTAGATACGCAGTATTTT. This translates into CASSKSGGATVDTQYF.

This clone was observed a single time. The rearrangement uses TRBV7-2 and TRBJ1-2; possible D gene TRBD1, 5 bases. Trimming stripped 8 bases from V and 4 bases from J, with 20 bases between. This CDR3 has 15 amino acids. Per germline, CDR1 SGHTA and CDR2 FQGNSA. CDR3 coding DNA: TGTGCCAGCGCGCAGGGAGGGGTCCGAACCTATGGCTACACCTTC. It encodes CASAQGGVRTYGYTF.

The J gene is TRBJ1-2, the V gene TRBV28; 9 bases match TRBD1. The J segment lost 5 bases and the V segment lost 6 bases, leaving 4 bases of the junction unmatched. The V gene's germline CDR1 is MDHEN and CDR2 SYDVKM. The CDR3 has 13 residues. DNA of the CDR3: TGTGCCAGCAGGCGGACAGGGGAGTATGGCTACACCTTC. Encoded protein: CASRRTGEYGYTF.

V usage is TRBV4-1 and J usage is TRBJ2-7; 11 bases map to TRBD2. CDR1 MGHRA and CDR2 YSYEKL come from the germline V gene. The CDR3 totals 16 residues. V gave up 4 bases and J gave up 0 bases; unmatched junction bases: 5. CDR3 coding DNA: TGCGCCAGCAGCCCGGGACTAGCGGTACTCTCCTACGAGCAGTACTTC. Protein sequence: CASSPGLAVLSYEQYF.

V and J are TRBV2 and TRBJ1-6; D might be TRBD1 (6 bases). The CDR3 has 12 amino acids. Trimming took off 6 bases at V and 10 bases at J, with 10 bases between the two ends. Germline loops: CDR1 SNHLY, CDR2 FYNNEI. CDR3 DNA sequence: TGTGCCAGCAGGCCAGGGGAGTCACCCCTCCACTTT. Translating it yields CASRPGESPLHF.

The chain combines TRBV7-9 with TRBJ2-5, with 11 nucleotides matching TRBD2. The germline gives CDR1 SEHNR, CDR2 FQNEAQ (reference sequence). V gave up 1 base and J gave up 1 base; unmatched junction bases: 2. The CDR3 is made up of 16 amino acids. CDR3 in amino acids: CASSLVGTSGQETQYF. The CDR3 nucleotides read TGTGCCAGCAGCTTAGTTGGGACTAGCGGCCAAGAGACCCAGTACTTC.

The chain uses TRBV4-1 and TRBJ2-1; 7 positions agree with TRBD2. Per germline, CDR1 MGHRA and CDR2 YSYEKL. The CDR3 sequence is 15 residues long. V trimming: 2 bases; J trimming: 8 bases; junction bases outside the gene matches: 9. This CDR3 reads CASSQRQRGRDEQFF. The CDR3 region has the DNA TGCGCCAGCAGCCAACGTCAGCGGGGAAGGGATGAGCAGTTCTTC.

The chain joins TRBV30 to TRBJ1-5; D remains unclear. Trimming left V 4 bases short and J 1 base short, with 8 bases between. Germline V gives CDR1 GTSNPN, CDR2 SVGIG (reference sequence). The CDR3 contains 13 residues. CDR3 sequence (DNA): TGTGCCTGGAATCGAGGGAGCAATCAGCCCCAGCATTTT. Translated, it gives CAWNRGSNQPQHF. Drawing the rest from reference TRBV30 and TRBJ1-5, the complete variable domain is SQTIHQWPATLVQPVGSPLSLECTVEGTSNPNLYWYRQAAGRGLQLLFYSVGIGQISSEVPQNLSASRPQDRQFILSSKKLLLSDSGFYLCAWNRGSNQPQHFGDGTRLSIL.

The J gene is TRBJ1-2, the V gene TRBV30, with TRBD1 matching 10 bases. V lost 3 bases and J lost 7; bases outside the gene matches: 11. Germline assignment: CDR1 GTSNPN and CDR2 SVGIG (reference sequence). The CDR3 is made up of 15 amino acids. The CDR3 region has the DNA TGTGCCTGGAGCTACTCCGGGACAGGGGCGAGTGGCTACACCTTC. Protein product: CAWSYSGTGASGYTF.

The table lists this clone with a few counts. V is TRBV5-1 and J is TRBJ1-1; 8 bases map to TRBD1. CDR1 is SGHRS, CDR2 YFSETQ, per germline. The CDR3 spans 13 residues. J was trimmed by 3 bases and V by 6 bases; bases with no gene match: 4. CDR3: CASTYRGDTEAFF. CDR3 coding DNA: TGCGCCAGCACCTACAGGGGGGACACTGAAGCTTTCTTT.